The 9 T cell receptor beta chains presented below share a single source sample, sequenced in a study of identical twins. TCRdb independently ran MiXCR on the 5' RACE reads; one entry per CDR3 protein. The profile shows around 340,000 distinct CDR3 sequences, 9% of them singletons. Sequencing input: naive T cells sorted from blood. The receptors derive from a woman in her fifties or sixties in good health.

V is TRBV5-1 and J is TRBJ2-1, with 7 bases identical to TRBD2. The CDR3 has 17 amino acids. V was clipped by 3 bases and J by 4 bases; unmatched bases: 13. Germline-derived CDR1 and CDR2 are SGHRS and YFSETQ. CDR3 sequence: CASSSGLGSGLYNEQFF. CDR3 DNA sequence: TGCGCCAGCAGCTCCGGCCTGGGTAGCGGGTTATACAATGAGCAGTTCTTC.

A few counts support this clonotype. The CDR3 protein is CASRLRSGLAVQETQYF. In DNA, the CDR3 is TGCGCCAGCAGACTACGCTCGGGACTAGCGGTTCAAGAGACCCAGTACTTC. The chain carries TRBV4-1 and TRBJ2-5; 11 nucleotides align to TRBD2. J lost 2 bases, V lost 6 bases, and 11 bases had no gene match. The CDR3 is made up of 17 amino acids. Germline lookup yields CDR1 MGHRA and CDR2 YSYEKL.

This clonotype has just a few counts. The chain is built from TRBV2 and TRBJ2-7; D is uncertain. Germline V gene sequence: CDR1 SNHLY, CDR2 FYNNEI. Trimming pared 6 bases from V and 3 bases from J, leaving 9 bases between. The CDR3 is made up of 12 amino acids. The CDR3 bases are TGTGCCAGCAGCCAGCCCGACTACGAGCAGTACGTC. Encoded protein: CASSQPDYEQYV.

This clonotype was detected ten times or more. The chain employs TRBV9 and TRBJ2-2; D uncertain. Germline CDR1 SGDLS, CDR2 YYNGEE. The V and J ends lost 0 bases and 7 bases respectively, with 22 bases between them. CDR3 length: 18 residues. CDR3 DNA: TGTGCCAGCAGCGTAGTTGGTCACAGCACCCCTCCCGTCGGGGAGCTGTTTTTT. Protein: CASSVVGHSTPPVGELFF.

This clonotype has just a few counts. The rearrangement uses TRBV24-1 and TRBJ1-1, with a possible D match to TRBD1 (5 bases). The CDR3 has 14 residues. CDR1 is KGHDR, CDR2 SFDVKD, per germline. The V and J ends lost 5 bases and 11 bases respectively, with 20 bases between them. The CDR3 region is CATSATTDPQLAFF. The DNA for the CDR3 is TGTGCCACCAGTGCCACGACAGACCCCCAATTGGCTTTCTTT.

J is TRBJ2-5 and V is TRBV4-2, with 10 positions matching TRBD2. Per the germline V gene, CDR1 is LGHNA and CDR2 is YNFKEQ. V lost 5 bases, J lost 2 bases, and 2 bases stayed unmatched. CDR3 length equals 14 residues. This CDR3 is CASSGLAVQETQYF. CDR3 coding DNA: TGTGCCAGCAGCGGACTAGCGGTTCAAGAGACCCAGTACTTC.

This clonotype was counted between two and nine times. This chain uses TRBV20-1 with TRBJ2-3; D gene ambiguous. Germline CDR1 is DFQATT and CDR2 is SNEGSKA (reference sequence). The CDR3 consists of 14 residues. V shed 1 base and J shed 1 base, with 9 bases lying between them. The CDR3 loop reads CSARGLERTDTQYF. CDR3 nucleotides: TGCAGTGCTAGAGGGCTAGAGCGCACAGATACGCAGTATTTT.

In this sample, this clonotype turned up many times. The CDR3 protein is CAISLLRLYEQYF. In DNA form, the CDR3 reads TGTGCCATCAGCCTGCTTAGGTTATACGAGCAGTACTTC. This chain uses TRBV10-3 with TRBJ2-7; D call uncertain. V lost 6 bases, J lost 4 bases, and 13 bases lay in between. Germline assignment: CDR1 ENHRY and CDR2 SYGVKD. The length of the CDR3 is 13 residues.

The CDR3 sequence is CASDRLGNTIYF. The CDR3 bases are TGTGCCAGTGACAGACTTGGAAACACCATATATTTT. V usage is TRBV12-3 or TRBV12-4 and J usage is TRBJ1-3; D might be TRBD1 (5 bases). The CDR3 contains 12 residues. V was trimmed by 9 bases and J by 3 bases, leaving 9 bases between them.